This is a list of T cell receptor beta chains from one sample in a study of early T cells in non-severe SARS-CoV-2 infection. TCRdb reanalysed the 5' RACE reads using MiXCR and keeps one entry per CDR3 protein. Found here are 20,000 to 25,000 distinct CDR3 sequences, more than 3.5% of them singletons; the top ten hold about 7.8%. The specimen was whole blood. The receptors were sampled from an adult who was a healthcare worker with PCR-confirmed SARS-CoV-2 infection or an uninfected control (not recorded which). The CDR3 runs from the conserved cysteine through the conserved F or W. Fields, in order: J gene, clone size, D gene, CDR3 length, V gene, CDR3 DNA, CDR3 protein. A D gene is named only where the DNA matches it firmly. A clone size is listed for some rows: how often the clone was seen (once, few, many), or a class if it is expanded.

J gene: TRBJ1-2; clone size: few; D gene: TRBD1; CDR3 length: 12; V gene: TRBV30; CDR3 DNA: TGTGCCTGGAGCTCGACAGGGGAAGGCTACACCTTC; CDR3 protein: CAWSSTGEGYTF
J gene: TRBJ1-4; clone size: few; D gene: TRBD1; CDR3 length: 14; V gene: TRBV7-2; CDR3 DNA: TGTGCCAGCAGCTTTGGGACAGGGCTAGGGAAACTGTTTTTT; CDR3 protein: CASSFGTGLGKLFF
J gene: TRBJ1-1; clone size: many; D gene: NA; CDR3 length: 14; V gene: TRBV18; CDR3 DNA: TGTGCCAGCTCACCGACTGACAAGGACACTGAAGCTTTCTTT; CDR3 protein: CASSPTDKDTEAFF
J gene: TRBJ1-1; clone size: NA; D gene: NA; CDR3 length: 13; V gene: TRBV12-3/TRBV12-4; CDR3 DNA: TGTGCCAGCAGTTTAGCGGAAGCCGATGAAGCTTTCTTT; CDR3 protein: CASSLAEADEAFF
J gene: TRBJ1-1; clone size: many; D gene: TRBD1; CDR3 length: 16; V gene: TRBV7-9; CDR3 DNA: TGTGCCAGAAGCTTAGGACAGGCGGGCATGAACACTGAAGCTTTCTTT; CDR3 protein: CARSLGQAGMNTEAFF
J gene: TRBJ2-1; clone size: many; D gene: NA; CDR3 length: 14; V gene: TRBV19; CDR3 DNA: TGTGCCAGTAATTTTGGACTACAGTACAATGAGCAGTTCTTC; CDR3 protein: CASNFGLQYNEQFF
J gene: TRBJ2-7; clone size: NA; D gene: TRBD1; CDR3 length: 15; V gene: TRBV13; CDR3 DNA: TGTGCCAGCACCATATGGGGGACAGAGACCTACGAGCAGTACTTC; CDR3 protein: CASTIWGTETYEQYF
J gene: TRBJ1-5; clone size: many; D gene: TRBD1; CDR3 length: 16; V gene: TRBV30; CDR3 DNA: TGTGCCTGGAGTGCCTGGACAGGACTTAGCAATCAGCCCCAGCATTTT; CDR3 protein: CAWSAWTGLSNQPQHF
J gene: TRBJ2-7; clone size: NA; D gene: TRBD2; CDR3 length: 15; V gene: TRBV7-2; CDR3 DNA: TGTGCCAGCAGTCTTATGGGTAGCGGGGGAGACGAGCAGTACTTC; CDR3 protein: CASSLMGSGGDEQYF
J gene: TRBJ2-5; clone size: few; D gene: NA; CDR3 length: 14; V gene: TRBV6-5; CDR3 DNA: TGTGCCAGCAGTTACTCGAACCAACGGGAGACCCAGTACTTC; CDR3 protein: CASSYSNQRETQYF
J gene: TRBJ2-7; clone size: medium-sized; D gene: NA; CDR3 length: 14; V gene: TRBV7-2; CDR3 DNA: TGTGCCAGCAGCTTAGCGGGGGGGCGTCACGAGCAGTACTTC; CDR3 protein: CASSLAGGRHEQYF
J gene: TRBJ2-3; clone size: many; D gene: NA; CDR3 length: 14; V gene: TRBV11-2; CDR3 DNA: TGTGCCAGCAGCTTCCTAACATGGACAGATACGCAGTATTTT; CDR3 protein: CASSFLTWTDTQYF
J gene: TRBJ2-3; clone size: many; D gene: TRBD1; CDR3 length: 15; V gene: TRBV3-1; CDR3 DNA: TGTGCCAGCAGCCATGACGGACAGGGCACAGATACGCAGTATTTT; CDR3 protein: CASSHDGQGTDTQYF
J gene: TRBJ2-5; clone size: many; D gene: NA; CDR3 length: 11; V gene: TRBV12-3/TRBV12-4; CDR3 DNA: TGTGCCAGCAAGGTTAGAGAGACCCAGTACTTC; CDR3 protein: CASKVRETQYF
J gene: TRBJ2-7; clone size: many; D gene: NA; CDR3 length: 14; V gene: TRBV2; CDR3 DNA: TGTGCCAGCAGTGAAGCGAGACTCTCGTACGAGCAGTACTTC; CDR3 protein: CASSEARLSYEQYF
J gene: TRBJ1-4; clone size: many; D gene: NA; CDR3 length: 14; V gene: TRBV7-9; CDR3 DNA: TGTGCCAGCAGCTTGTGGGGTGAGGATGAAAAACTGTTTTTT; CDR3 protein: CASSLWGEDEKLFF
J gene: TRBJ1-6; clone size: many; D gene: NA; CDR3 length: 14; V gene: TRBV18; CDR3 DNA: TGTGCCAGCTCACCTAAGGGGAGGAATTCACCCCTCCACTTT; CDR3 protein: CASSPKGRNSPLHF
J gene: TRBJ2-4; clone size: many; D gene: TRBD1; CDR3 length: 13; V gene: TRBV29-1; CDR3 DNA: TGCAGCGTGGCGACAGGGAATAAGGACATTCAGTACTTC; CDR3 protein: CSVATGNKDIQYF
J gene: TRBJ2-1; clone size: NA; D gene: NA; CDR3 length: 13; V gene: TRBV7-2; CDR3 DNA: TGTGCCAGCAGCCTGCGACGCAGGAATGAGCAGTTCTTC; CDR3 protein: CASSLRRRNEQFF
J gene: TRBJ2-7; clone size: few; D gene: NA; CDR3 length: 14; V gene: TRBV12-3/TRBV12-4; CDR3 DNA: TGTGCCAGCAGTTTAAGTCAGACTTCCTACGAGCAGTACTTC; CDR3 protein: CASSLSQTSYEQYF
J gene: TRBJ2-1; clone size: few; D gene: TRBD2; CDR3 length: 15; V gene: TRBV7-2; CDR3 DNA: TGTGCCAGCAGCTTAAGGGGAGGGGCTTACAATGAGCAGTTCTTC; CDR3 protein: CASSLRGGAYNEQFF